This T cell receptor beta chain emerged from a study of control samples from healthy donors and cancer patients. Sequencing used immunoSEQ multiplex PCR; TCRdb keeps in-frame clones, though not all of them. The sample shows about 110,000 clones, around 89% of them seen only once. Trimming took 7 bases from V and 5 from J; bases not matched to a gene: 12. Germline assignment: CDR1 WSHSY and CDR2 SAAADI. CDR3 length: 16 amino acids. The sample consisted of blood. The TCR originated in a woman aged 50 to 60 in good health. J is TRBJ2-5 and V is TRBV10-2, with 11 bases lining up with TRBD2. The CDR3 coding sequence is TGCGCCAGCACGAGGACTAGCGGGTCCCTGGGGGAGACCCAGTACTTC. Translation: CASTRTSGSLGETQYF.